These 3 T cell receptor beta chains were sequenced from one sample in a study of metastatic and nonmetastatic thyroid tumors. Thyroid surgery was performed in patients who had received no treatment beforehand. Through MiXCR, TCRdb re-clonotyped the PCR reads. This table holds roughly 20,000 clones, roughly 38% found once. Source material: tumor tissue. The source is a female donor with papillary thyroid cancer or a benign thyroid nodule (not recorded which). Some clones in this sample may be carry-over from other donors' samples.

The chain has TRBV4-2 and TRBJ2-1; 13 bases are shared with TRBD2. After removal of 4 bases from V and 6 bases from J, the junction contained 9 bases not matched to a gene. This CDR3 is built from 17 residues. Germline CDR1 reads LGHNA; CDR2 reads YNFKEQ. Here the CDR3 DNA reads TGTGCCAGCAGCCTACGGACTAGCGGGAGAATTGTCAATGAGCAGTTCTTC. It translates to CASSLRTSGRIVNEQFF.

The rearrangement uses TRBV20-1 and TRBJ2-3; no reliable D call. The germline V gene has CDR1 DFQATT and CDR2 SNEGSKA (reference sequence). V was cut by 4 bases and J by 6 bases, with 8 bases left in between. This CDR3 region has 11 residues. CDR3 sequence: CSAMSGDTQYF. CDR3 bases: TGCAGTGCTATGAGTGGGGATACGCAGTATTTT.

The rearrangement links TRBV18 to TRBJ2-7; possibly TRBD1 or TRBD2 for D (5 bases each). This CDR3 comprises 14 residues. The ends were cut back, 5 bases at V and 3 bases at J, with 14 bases in the middle. Per the germline V gene, CDR1 is KGHSH and CDR2 is LQKENI. This CDR3 is CASSARDQNYEQYF. CDR3 nucleotides: TGTGCCAGCTCAGCAAGGGACCAAAACTACGAGCAGTACTTC. Looking up the rest from reference TRBV18 and TRBJ2-7 gives the full variable domain: NAGVMQNPRHLVRRRGQEARLRCSPMKGHSHVYWYRQLPEEGLKFMVYLQKENIIDESGMPKERFSAEFPKEGPSILRIQQVVRGDSAAYFCASSARDQNYEQYFGPGTRLTVT.